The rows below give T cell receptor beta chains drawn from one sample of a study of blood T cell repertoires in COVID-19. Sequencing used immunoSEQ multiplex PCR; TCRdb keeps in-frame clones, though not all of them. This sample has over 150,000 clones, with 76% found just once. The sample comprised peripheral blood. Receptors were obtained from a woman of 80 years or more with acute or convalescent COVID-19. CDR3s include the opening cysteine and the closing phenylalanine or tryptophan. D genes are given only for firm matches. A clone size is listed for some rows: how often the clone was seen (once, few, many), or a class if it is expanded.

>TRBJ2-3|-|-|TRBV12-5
TGTGCTAGTGGTTTGACAGGGGATACGCAGTATTTT
CASGLTGDTQYF
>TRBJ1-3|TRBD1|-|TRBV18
TGTGCCAGCTCACCACGGCAGGGACAGACTGGAAACACCATATATTTT
CASSPRQGQTGNTIYF
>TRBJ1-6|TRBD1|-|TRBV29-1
TGCAGCGTTGGGGACAGGGGTAATTCACCCCTCCACTTT
CSVGDRGNSPLHF
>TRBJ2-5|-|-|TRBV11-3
TGTGCCAGCAGCCCCTCTGGAGTTCCGGAGACCCAGTACTTC
CASSPSGVPETQYF
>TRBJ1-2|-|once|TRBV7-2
TGTGCCAGCAGCTCGGGACAAGCCCGCTCCGGCTATGGCTACACCTTC
CASSSGQARSGYGYTF
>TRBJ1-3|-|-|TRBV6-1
TGTGCCAGCAGTGAAGCGCCAGGGGCCTCTGGAAACACCATATATTTT
CASSEAPGASGNTIYF
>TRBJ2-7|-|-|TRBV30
TGTGCCTGGAGTGGGCGTTCGACAAGCGAGCAGTACTTC
CAWSGRSTSEQYF
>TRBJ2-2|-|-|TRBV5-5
TGTGCCAGCAGCTTGGAAGCGGGGAACACCGGGGAGCTGTTTTTT
CASSLEAGNTGELFF
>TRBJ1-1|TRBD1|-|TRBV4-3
TGCGCCAGCAGCGACACCGGGACAGGGGGAACTGAAGCTTTCTTT
CASSDTGTGGTEAFF
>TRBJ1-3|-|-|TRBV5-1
TGCGCCAGCAGCTTGGGTGAGGGTCGAAACACCATATATTTT
CASSLGEGRNTIYF
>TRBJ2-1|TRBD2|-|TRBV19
TGTGCCAGCCAAGGGCGGGAGAGTAACAATGAGCAGTTCTTC
CASQGRESNNEQFF
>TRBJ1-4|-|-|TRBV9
TGTGCCAGCAGCGTGGCTGCTGGGCGAATGGAAAAACTGTTTTTT
CASSVAAGRMEKLFF
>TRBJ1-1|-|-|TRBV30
TGTGCCTGGAAACACGAGGGATACACTGAAGCTTTCTTT
CAWKHEGYTEAFF
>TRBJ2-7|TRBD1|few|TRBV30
TGTGCCTGGAGCCCCCGGACAGGGGGCATCTACGAGCAGTACTTC
CAWSPRTGGIYEQYF
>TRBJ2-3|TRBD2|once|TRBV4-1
TGCGCCAGCAGCCAAGATAGGGCGGGAGGGCCCCGCACAGATACGCAGTATTTT
CASSQDRAGGPRTDTQYF
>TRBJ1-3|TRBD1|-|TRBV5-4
TGTGCCAGCAGCTTGGGTGGGACAGTCCCTGGAAACACCATATATTTT
CASSLGGTVPGNTIYF
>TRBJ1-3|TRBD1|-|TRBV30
TGTGCCTGGAGTGTCGGGACAGCTGGAAACACCATATATTTT
CAWSVGTAGNTIYF
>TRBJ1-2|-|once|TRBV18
TGTGCCAGCTCACCAGACAGCCCTAACTATGGCTACACCTTC
CASSPDSPNYGYTF
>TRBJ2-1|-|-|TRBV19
TGTGCCAGTATCCCACCGGGAACCCACAATGAGCAGTTCTTC
CASIPPGTHNEQFF
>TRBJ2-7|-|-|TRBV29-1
TGCAGCGTTGTCCCCGGGGGTCCGGCCTACGAGCAGTACTTC
CSVVPGGPAYEQYF
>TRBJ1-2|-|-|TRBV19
TGTGCCAGTAACCCAAGTCGGGCGGGCGGCTACACCTTC
CASNPSRAGGYTF
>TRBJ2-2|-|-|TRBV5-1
TGCGCCAGCAGCTTGGAGGCCCCCTCGAACACCGGGGAGCCGTTTTTT
CASSLEAPSNTGEPFF
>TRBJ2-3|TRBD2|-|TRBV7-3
TGTGCCAGCAGCTTAAATCCAGCGGGAGCCACAGATACGCAGTATTTT
CASSLNPAGATDTQYF